The 25 T cell receptor beta chains reported below all come from one sample, sequenced in a study of early T cells in non-severe SARS-CoV-2 infection. MiXCR, applied by TCRdb to the 5' RACE reads, yields one record per CDR3 protein. The repertoire holds over 20,000 distinct CDR3 sequences, with 4.5% to 7% as singletons. Sequencing was performed on whole blood. The receptors shown here come from an adult who was a healthcare worker with PCR-confirmed SARS-CoV-2 infection or an uninfected control (not recorded which).

This clonotype has just a few counts. The rearrangement links TRBV4-1 to TRBJ2-2; TRBD2 matches 11 bases. In germline, CDR1 is MGHRA, CDR2 YSYEKL. V was clipped by 7 bases and J by 4 bases; unmatched bases: 8. The length of the CDR3 is 16 residues. CDR3 sequence: CASNPSGGRGTGELFF. CDR3 coding DNA: TGCGCCAGCAATCCTAGCGGGGGGCGGGGCACCGGGGAGCTGTTTTTT.

Worth noting for this clonotype: This CDR3 fails to terminate in the conserved phenylalanine or tryptophan, so it likely reflects a read error. J is TRBJ2-5 and V is TRBV2; 9 bases align to TRBD2. V lost 11 bases and J lost 5; bases outside the gene matches: 12. This CDR3 is built from 14 residues. Looked up from germline, CDR1 is SNHLY and CDR2 is FYNNEI. CDR3 bases: TGTGCCTCTCGAAAAGCTAGCGGGGCGGAGACCCAGTACTAC. It codes for CASRKASGAETQYY.

The chain joins TRBV20-1 to TRBJ2-1; D is unresolved. V was trimmed by 4 bases and J by 3 bases, leaving 16 bases between them. There are 15 residues in the CDR3. Per the germline V gene, CDR1 is DFQATT and CDR2 is SNEGSKA (reference sequence). As DNA, the CDR3 is TGCAGTGCTACGGCTCGCTCCCCGAACTACAATGAGCAGTTCTTC. This codes for CSATARSPNYNEQFF.

The chain recombines TRBV25-1 with TRBJ2-1, with 12 bases lining up with TRBD2. This CDR3 comprises 15 residues. V dropped 7 bases and J dropped 10; count of bases not matched to a gene: 11. Germline CDR1 MGHDK, CDR2 SYGVNS. CDR3 residues: CASKSLAGGPGEQFF. CDR3 sequence (DNA): TGTGCCAGCAAGTCTCTAGCGGGGGGGCCGGGCGAGCAGTTCTTC.

This clonotype was observed at least ten times. This chain links TRBV11-2 with TRBJ1-1; 7 bases are a match to TRBD1. V was pared by 4 bases and J by 1 base, with 6 bases of the junction left unmatched. The germline V gene has CDR1 SGHAT and CDR2 FQNNGV. The CDR3 covers 15 residues. The CDR3 loop is CASSSMRGPNTEAFF. The CDR3 DNA sequence: TGTGCCAGCAGCTCGATGAGGGGGCCGAACACTGAAGCTTTCTTT.

This clonotype is medium-sized in the sample. This chain uses TRBV7-9 with TRBJ2-3, with D hard to call. The V gene lost 0 bases and the J gene lost 5 bases, with 6 bases spanning the gap. CDR3 size: 13 residues. Germline CDR1 is SEHNR and CDR2 is FQNEAQ (reference sequence). The CDR3 loop is CASSLASGDTQYF. The CDR3 nucleotides are TGTGCCAGCAGCTTAGCTTCGGGAGATACGCAGTATTTT.

This clonotype was observed at least ten times. The V call is TRBV18, the J call TRBJ1-4; D may be TRBD1 (5 bases). This CDR3 comprises 17 residues. Germline V lookup: CDR1 KGHSH, CDR2 LQKENI. V was trimmed by 3 bases and J by 4 bases, leaving 18 bases between them. In DNA form, the CDR3 reads TGTGCCAGCTCACCTCAGGGATTCGAGTATGGTAATGAAAAACTGTTTTTT. This translates into CASSPQGFEYGNEKLFF.

This clonotype was observed a handful of times. The rearrangement uses TRBV11-2 and TRBJ2-5; D possibly corresponds to TRBD2 (5 bases). Trimming removed 4 bases from V and 5 bases from J, with 17 bases in between. The length of the CDR3 is 15 residues. Looked up from germline, CDR1 is SGHAT and CDR2 is FQNNGV. The CDR3 here is CASSSLLDSKETQYF. The DNA of the CDR3 is TGTGCCAGCAGCTCTCTTCTGGACTCAAAGGAGACCCAGTACTTC.

This clonotype showed up just a few times. CDR3 sequence reads: CASSYPTTGGTQYF. CDR3 DNA sequence: TGTGCCAGCAGTTACCCTACTACTGGAGGGACCCAGTACTTC. V gene TRBV6-2 or TRBV6-3 combines with J gene TRBJ2-5; TRBD2 is a possible D gene (5 bases). The CDR3 is made up of 14 amino acids. V gave up 2 bases and J gave up 7 bases, with 14 bases separating them. Germline CDR1 and CDR2: MNHEY and SVGEGT.

The chain recombines TRBV4-1 with TRBJ2-6; a possible D gene is TRBD1 (5 bases). This CDR3 has 17 amino acids. V was clipped by 1 base and J by 2 bases, with 12 bases between them. Germline values: CDR1 MGHRA, CDR2 YSYEKL. The CDR3: CASSQASGNTGANVLTF. The CDR3 nucleotides are TGCGCCAGCAGCCAAGCATCAGGGAACACTGGGGCCAACGTCCTGACTTTC.

This clonotype has at least ten counts. The J gene is TRBJ2-1, the V gene TRBV7-2; 10 bases line up with TRBD2. The CDR3 runs 15 residues. Losses at the gene ends were 8 bases for V and 0 bases for J; bases not matched to a gene: 4. Per the germline V gene, CDR1 is SGHTA and CDR2 is FQGNSA. In nucleotides, the CDR3 is TGTGCCAGCGGAAAGCGGGGGGGCTCCTACAATGAGCAGTTCTTC. It yields the protein CASGKRGGSYNEQFF.

This clonotype was counted many times. This chain uses TRBV18 with TRBJ1-6, with D maybe TRBD1 (5 bases). Germline V lookup: CDR1 KGHSH, CDR2 LQKENI. V lost 3 bases and J lost 8, with 11 bases in between. The CDR3 sequence is 14 residues long. The chain's CDR3 is CASSPAQGDSPLHF. CDR3 bases: TGTGCCAGCTCACCCGCCCAGGGCGATTCACCCCTCCACTTT.

In its sample, this clonotype was seen many times. The gene calls are TRBV6-5 and TRBJ1-1; D is perhaps TRBD1 (5 bases). The CDR3 extends over 12 amino acids. CDR1 MNHEY and CDR2 SVGAGI come from the germline V gene. V was cut by 6 bases and J by 4 bases, with 9 bases left in between. The CDR3 loop is CASSRRGTEAFF. The CDR3 nucleotides are TGTGCCAGCAGCAGGAGGGGCACTGAAGCTTTCTTT.

In its sample, this clonotype was seen a few times. The J gene is TRBJ1-1, the V gene TRBV5-1; 7 bases fit TRBD1. In germline, CDR1 is SGHRS, CDR2 YFSETQ. The CDR3 is 14 residues long. The V gene end was trimmed by 3 bases and the J gene end by 4 bases; junction bases not matched to a gene: 6. CDR3 protein: CASSSTPGGTEAFF. CDR3 nucleotide sequence: TGCGCCAGCAGCTCTACTCCAGGGGGCACTGAAGCTTTCTTT.

This clonotype appeared many times. The chain has TRBV20-1 and TRBJ2-3; D remains ambiguous. CDR3 length: 15 amino acids. V lost 0 bases, J lost 2 bases, and 12 bases lay in between. In germline, CDR1 is DFQATT, CDR2 SNEGSKA (reference sequence). The CDR3 nucleotides are TGCAGTGCTAGAGATCTCGCAAGCCCCACAGATACGCAGTATTTT. It codes for CSARDLASPTDTQYF.

This clonotype was seen repeatedly, ten times or more. The chain uses TRBV7-7 and TRBJ2-1; 9 bases agree with TRBD1. Germline lookup yields CDR1 SSHAT and CDR2 FNYEAQ (reference sequence). J lost 6 bases, V lost 0 bases, and 6 bases had no gene match. The CDR3 length is 16 residues. DNA of the CDR3: TGTGCCAGCAGCTTAGCGCCGGGACAGGGCCGCAATGAGCAGTTCTTC. It is translated as CASSLAPGQGRNEQFF.

In its sample, this clonotype was seen many times. This chain uses TRBV7-8 with TRBJ2-1; TRBD1 or TRBD2 may be the D gene (5 bases each). CDR1 SGHVS and CDR2 FQNEAQ come from the germline V gene. This CDR3 is built from 13 residues. Trimming shortened V by 5 bases and J by 8 bases, and 13 bases separated the two germline ends. The CDR3 region has the DNA TGTGCCAGCAGCACCTACCAGGGAGATGAGCAGTTCTTC. Its translation is CASSTYQGDEQFF.

In this sample, this clonotype turned up a few times. The chain joins TRBV4-2 to TRBJ2-3; 8 bases agree with TRBD2. The V and J ends lost 4 bases and 2 bases, in that order; junction bases with no gene match: 8. Germline V gives CDR1 LGHNA, CDR2 YNFKEQ. This CDR3 is built from 16 residues. The CDR3 coding sequence is TGTGCCAGCAGCCTAAAGACTAGCGCAGCCACAGATACGCAGTATTTT. Translated, it gives CASSLKTSAATDTQYF.

This clonotype was recorded at least ten times. The J gene is TRBJ2-1, the V gene TRBV18; D uncertain. The CDR3 runs to 13 residues. Germline values: CDR1 KGHSH, CDR2 LQKENI. Trimming left V 2 bases short and J 5 bases short, with 7 bases between. The CDR3 DNA sequence: TGTGCCAGCTCACCAGCCGCGCACAATGAGCAGTTCTTC. This gives the protein CASSPAAHNEQFF.

A remark on this clonotype: A much larger clone differs by one base, so this may be a read error. This chain links TRBV4-2 with TRBJ2-3; D is unclear. The V end was cut by 4 bases, the J end by 5 bases, with 13 bases between. The CDR3 is made up of 14 amino acids. CDR1 LGHNA and CDR2 YNFKEQ come from the germline V gene. The CDR3 protein is CASSRDAAEDTQYF. The DNA for the CDR3 is TGTGCCAGCAGCCGAGATGCTGCGGAAGATACGCAGTATTTT.

There are many counts of this clonotype. V is TRBV11-2 and J is TRBJ2-7, with D uncertain. The CDR3 has 12 amino acids. V gave up 1 base and J gave up 3 bases, with 4 bases separating them. Germline V gene data show CDR1 as SGHAT and CDR2 as FQNNGV. The CDR3 loop reads CASSLAGYEQYF. CDR3 coding DNA: TGTGCCAGCAGCTTAGCAGGCTACGAGCAGTACTTC.

The table lists this clonotype with a few counts. The chain recombines TRBV6-1 with TRBJ2-7; D is possibly TRBD2 (7 bases). The germline V gene has CDR1 MNHNS and CDR2 SASEGT. CDR3 length: 13 amino acids. The V and J ends lost 0 bases and 10 bases respectively, with 13 bases between them. The DNA for the CDR3 is TGTGCCAGCAGTGAAGCTAATAGGGGGGGACAGTACTTC. Protein: CASSEANRGGQYF.

The chain uses TRBV11-2 and TRBJ2-5, with D possibly being TRBD1 (5 bases). Germline loops: CDR1 SGHAT, CDR2 FQNNGV. Trimming shortened V by 0 bases and J by 1 base, and 9 bases separated the two germline ends. The CDR3 has 15 amino acids. The CDR3 loop reads CASSLDRGSQETQYF. The CDR3 DNA sequence: TGTGCCAGCAGCTTAGATAGGGGAAGCCAAGAGACCCAGTACTTC.

This clonotype was observed a few times. The chain uses TRBV9 and TRBJ2-7; possibly TRBD2 for D (6 bases). In germline, CDR1 is SGDLS, CDR2 YYNGEE. Trimming left V 3 bases short and J 2 bases short, with 15 bases between. This CDR3 region has 15 residues. CDR3 region: CASSEIGGDPYEQYF. In DNA form, the CDR3 reads TGTGCCAGCAGCGAAATAGGCGGGGACCCCTACGAGCAGTACTTC. Together with reference TRBV9 and TRBJ2-7, the CDR3 gives the full variable domain: DSGVTQTPKHLITATGQRVTLRCSPRSGDLSVYWYQQSLDQGLQFLIQYYNGEERAKGNILERFSAQQFPDLHSELNLSSLELGDSALYFCASSEIGGDPYEQYFGPGTRLTVT.

This clonotype was observed at least ten times. V is TRBV12-3 or TRBV12-4 and J is TRBJ1-1; 8 bases agree with TRBD1. The CDR3 is 14 amino acids. V lost 6 bases to trimming and J lost 4 bases; unmatched junction nucleotides: 7. The CDR3, as DNA: TGTGCCAGCAGCCCCGGACAGGGAAGCACTGAAGCTTTCTTT. The encoded protein is CASSPGQGSTEAFF.